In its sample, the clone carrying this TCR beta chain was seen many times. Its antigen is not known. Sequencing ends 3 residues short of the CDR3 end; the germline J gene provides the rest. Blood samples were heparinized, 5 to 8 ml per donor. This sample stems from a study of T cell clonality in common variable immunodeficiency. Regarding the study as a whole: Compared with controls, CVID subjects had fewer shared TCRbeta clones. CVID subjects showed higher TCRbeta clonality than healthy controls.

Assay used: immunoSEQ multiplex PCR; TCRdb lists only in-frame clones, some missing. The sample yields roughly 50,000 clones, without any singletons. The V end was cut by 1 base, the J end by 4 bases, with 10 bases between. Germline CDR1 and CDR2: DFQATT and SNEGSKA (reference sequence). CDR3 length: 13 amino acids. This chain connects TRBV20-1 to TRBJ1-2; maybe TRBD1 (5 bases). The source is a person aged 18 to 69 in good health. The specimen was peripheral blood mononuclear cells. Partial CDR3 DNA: TGCAGTGCTAGAGTGGGGGGGACCTATGGC. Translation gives CSARVGGTYG. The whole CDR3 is CSARVGGTYGYTF.